Following are 17 T cell receptor beta chains from one sample sequenced in a study of blood T cell repertoires in COVID-19. Some clones are missing from TCRdb's copy, which holds only in-frame ones; the method was immunoSEQ multiplex PCR. The sample lists a few hundred thousand clones, more than 70% occurring once. Sequencing was performed on PBMCs or T cells enriched from blood (not recorded which). All receptors derive from a woman in her 30s who had been exposed to COVID-19.

This clone was seen a single time. This sequence joins TRBV13 and TRBJ2-1; perhaps TRBD1 as D (6 bases). CDR3 length: 11 residues. V gave up 5 bases and J gave up 15 bases, with 14 bases separating them. CDR1 and CDR2 from the germline V gene are PRHDT and FYEKMQ (reference sequence). The CDR3 nucleotides are TGTGCCAGCAGCCGACAGGCGATCCGGTTCTTC. It yields the protein CASSRQAIRFF. Filled out from reference TRBV13 and TRBJ2-1, the complete variable domain reads AAGVIQSPRHLIKEKRETATLKCYPIPRHDTVYWYQQGPGQDPQFLISFYEKMQSDKGSIPDRFSAQQFSDYHSELNMSSLELGDSALYFCASSRQAIRFFGPGTRLTVL.

The chain recombines TRBV27 with TRBJ2-7; perhaps TRBD1 as D (7 bases). V lost 4 bases, J lost 3 bases, and 16 bases lay in between. Per germline, CDR1 MNHEY and CDR2 SMNVEV (reference sequence). The CDR3 contains 15 residues. CDR3 nucleotide sequence: TGTGCCAGCAGTTCGCTGCAGGGGGGCCGCTACGAGCAGTACTTC. It codes for CASSSLQGGRYEQYF.

The chain has TRBV19 and TRBJ1-1; D remains unclear. V was cut by 2 bases and J by 1 base, with 8 bases left in between. The CDR3 spans 14 residues. CDR1 and CDR2 (germline): LNHDA, SQIVND (reference sequence). The chain's CDR3 is CASSINRQNTEAFF. As DNA, the CDR3 is TGTGCCAGTAGTATAAACAGACAGAACACTGAAGCTTTCTTT. Variable domain in full (rest from reference TRBV19 and TRBJ1-1): DGGITQSPKYLFRKEGQNVTLSCEQNLNHDAMYWYRQDPGQGLRLIYYSQIVNDFQKGDIAEGYSVSREKKESFPLTVTSAQKNPTAFYLCASSINRQNTEAFFGQGTRLTVV.

The V and J genes are TRBV2 and TRBJ1-3; D not certain. CDR1 SNHLY and CDR2 FYNNEI come from the germline V gene. V gave up 4 bases and J gave up 9 bases, with 16 bases separating them. The CDR3 runs to 14 residues. The CDR3 protein is CASSAEITRGTIYF. CDR3 in DNA: TGTGCCAGCAGTGCCGAGATCACCCGGGGCACCATATATTTT.

The rearrangement links TRBV19 to TRBJ2-1; 7 bases fit TRBD2. Per the germline V gene, CDR1 is LNHDA and CDR2 is SQIVND (reference sequence). This CDR3 is built from 14 residues. Unmatched junction bases numbered 0, after V lost 0 bases and J lost 4 bases. The DNA of the CDR3 is TGTGCCAGTAGTATAGAGGGAGGGTACAATGAGCAGTTCTTC. The encoded protein is CASSIEGGYNEQFF.

The rearrangement joins TRBV11-2 to TRBJ2-7; TRBD1 aligns across 10 bases. There are 14 residues in the CDR3. J was trimmed by 5 bases and V by 5 bases; bases with no gene match: 6. Germline V gene data show CDR1 as SGHAT and CDR2 as FQNNGV. This chain's CDR3 is CASSRDRGGDEQYF. The CDR3 nucleotides read TGTGCCAGCAGCAGGGACAGGGGTGGCGACGAGCAGTACTTC.

This clone is a singleton in its sample. The rearrangement links TRBV28 to TRBJ1-3; D is unclear. This CDR3 is built from 13 residues. V was trimmed by 3 bases and J by 0 bases, leaving 3 bases between them. The germline V gene encodes CDR1 MDHEN and CDR2 SYDVKM. CDR3 nucleotide sequence: TGTGCCAGCAGTTTGGCCTCTGGAAACACCATATATTTT. Protein sequence: CASSLASGNTIYF. Filled out from reference TRBV28 and TRBJ1-3, the complete variable domain reads DVKVTQSSRYLVKRTGEKVFLECVQDMDHENMFWYRQDPGLGLRLIYFSYDVKMKEKGDIPEGYSVSREKKERFSLILESASTNQTSMYLCASSLASGNTIYFGEGSWLTVV.

This clone came up once. This chain connects TRBV6-9 to TRBJ2-7; D perhaps matches TRBD2 (7 bases). The length of the CDR3 is 14 residues. Germline V CDR1 and CDR2: MNHGY, SVAAGI. Trimming took off 7 bases at V and 0 bases at J, with 13 bases between the two ends. The CDR3: CASTLADSSYEQYF. The CDR3, as DNA: TGTGCCAGCACCCTAGCGGACAGCTCCTACGAGCAGTACTTC.

This chain uses TRBV7-9 with TRBJ1-4; the D is unclear. The germline gives CDR1 SEHNR, CDR2 FQNEAQ (reference sequence). The V end was cut by 8 bases, the J end by 8 bases, with 12 bases between. The length of the CDR3 is 12 residues. CDR3 sequence reads: CASAAEVEKLFF. The DNA for the CDR3 is TGTGCCAGCGCGGCAGAGGTAGAAAAACTGTTTTTT. Variable domain in full (rest from reference TRBV7-9 and TRBJ1-4): DTGVSQNPRHKITKRGQNVTFRCDPISEHNRLYWYRQTLGQGPEFLTYFQNEAQLEKSRLLSDRFSAERPKGSFSTLEIQRTEQGDSAMYLCASAAEVEKLFFGSGTQLSVL.

The chain has TRBV30 and TRBJ2-1; 9 bases map to TRBD2. CDR1 and CDR2 (germline): GTSNPN, SVGIG (reference sequence). Trimming cost V 0 bases and J 7 bases; bases outside gene matches: 7. This CDR3 is built from 15 residues. The CDR3 is CAWSVGLAGKNEQFF. The CDR3 region has the DNA TGTGCCTGGAGTGTAGGTCTAGCGGGAAAAAATGAGCAGTTCTTC.

The rearrangement links TRBV5-1 to TRBJ2-5; perhaps TRBD1 as D (6 bases). Trimming took off 4 bases at V and 9 bases at J, with 19 bases between the two ends. CDR3 length: 14 residues. CDR1 is SGHRS, CDR2 YFSETQ, per germline. The CDR3 reads CASSPGTPGSPQYF. CDR3 sequence (DNA): TGCGCCAGCAGCCCCGGGACACCCGGTTCCCCCCAGTACTTC. Complete variable domain (other parts from reference TRBV5-1 and TRBJ2-5): KAGVTQTPRYLIKTRGQQVTLSCSPISGHRSVSWYQQTPGQGLQFLFEYFSETQRNKGNFPGRFSGRQFSNSRSEMNVSTLELGDSALYLCASSPGTPGSPQYFGPGTRLLVL.

The V and J genes are TRBV9 and TRBJ2-5; possible D gene TRBD2, 5 bases. The CDR3 is made up of 15 amino acids. With 0 bases removed from V and 2 bases from J, the gap between germline ends came to 11 bases. CDR1 and CDR2 from the germline V gene are SGDLS and YYNGEE. CDR3: CASSVGGLQQETQYF. CDR3 nucleotide sequence: TGTGCCAGCAGCGTAGGAGGGCTACAACAAGAGACCCAGTACTTC. Variable domain in full (rest from reference TRBV9 and TRBJ2-5): DSGVTQTPKHLITATGQRVTLRCSPRSGDLSVYWYQQSLDQGLQFLIQYYNGEERAKGNILERFSAQQFPDLHSELNLSSLELGDSALYFCASSVGGLQQETQYFGPGTRLLVL.

In this sample, this clone turned up a few times. The chain links TRBV29-1 to TRBJ2-7; 9 bases agree with TRBD2. V gave up 5 bases and J gave up 1 base; unmatched junction bases: 3. CDR1 and CDR2 (germline): SQVTM, ANQGSEA. CDR3 size: 13 residues. CDR3 region: CSVLAGPSYEQYF. CDR3 DNA: TGCAGCGTTCTAGCGGGACCATCCTACGAGCAGTACTTC.

The chain employs TRBV2 and TRBJ2-5; maybe TRBD2 (5 bases). The CDR3 totals 15 residues. Trimming took off 4 bases at V and 1 base at J, with 13 bases between the two ends. Germline assignment: CDR1 SNHLY and CDR2 FYNNEI. For the CDR3, the DNA is TGTGCCAGCAGTGGCGGGCAGGCGCCCCAAGAGACCCAGTACTTC. Amino acid sequence: CASSGGQAPQETQYF.

This clone was observed a single time. The chain combines TRBV9 with TRBJ2-1; perhaps TRBD2 as D (6 bases). Per the germline V gene, CDR1 is SGDLS and CDR2 is YYNGEE. Trimming took 0 bases from V and 4 from J, leaving 8 bases between them. CDR3 length: 14 amino acids. CDR3 protein: CASSVGLEYNEQFF. Here the CDR3 DNA reads TGTGCCAGCAGCGTAGGACTAGAGTACAATGAGCAGTTCTTC.

The chain recombines TRBV24-1 with TRBJ2-7; D ambiguous. The germline CDR1 and CDR2 sequences are KGHDR and SFDVKD. Trimming removed 5 bases at V and 4 bases at J, with 11 bases between. This CDR3 region has 13 residues. The CDR3 DNA sequence: TGTGCCACCAGTGCCGGTTACGGGTACGAGCAGTACTTC. Encoded protein: CATSAGYGYEQYF.

The rearrangement joins TRBV18 to TRBJ2-5; 12 nucleotides match TRBD2. Trimming cost V 2 bases and J 0 bases; bases outside gene matches: 1. The V gene's germline CDR1 is KGHSH and CDR2 LQKENI. This CDR3 is 16 amino acids long. The CDR3 loop is CASSPGLAGYQETQYF. The CDR3 nucleotides are TGTGCCAGCTCACCAGGACTAGCGGGATACCAAGAGACCCAGTACTTC.